Below are 17 T cell receptor beta chains sequenced from a single sample in a study of cytomegalovirus exposure and HLA in healthy donors (dated by TCRdb to 2017 to 2019). Receptor amplification or capture employed the immunoSEQ multiplex PCR assay. A mixture of 60 forward primers for TCR Vbeta segments and 13 reverse primers for TCR Jbeta segments was used in the multiplex PCR. Held by TCRdb, this immuneACCESS table contains in-frame sequences only and omits some clones. Under half of the omission traces to an unresolved V gene where checked; the cause of the rest is unknown. For this sample there are over 150,000 clones; just under 80% appear just once. The ten largest clonotypes hold 3.1% of the sample. Material for sequencing was PBMCs. These receptors originate from a woman in her 50s in good health and CMV-seropositive.

The CDR3 coding sequence is TGTGCCAGCAGTCCCGACGGGGGTCGCCACGAGCAGTACTTC. Its translation: CASSPDGGRHEQYF. The genes are TRBV28 and TRBJ2-7; possibly TRBD2 for D (6 bases). Per germline, CDR1 MDHEN and CDR2 SYDVKM. V was shortened by 5 bases and J by 5 bases, with 16 bases between the two germline ends. CDR3 size: 14 residues.

The rearrangement uses TRBV5-1 and TRBJ2-6; D perhaps matches TRBD1 (6 bases). Germline CDR1 is SGHRS and CDR2 is YFSETQ. The CDR3 is 16 amino acids. Trimming stripped 1 base from V and 4 bases from J, with 12 bases between. The CDR3, as DNA: TGCGCCAGCAGCTTGACCCTACAGGGAGGGGCCAACGTCCTGACTTTC. Translated, it gives CASSLTLQGGANVLTF.

V is TRBV7-3 and J is TRBJ2-1; 9 bases are shared with TRBD2. J was trimmed by 0 bases and V by 0 bases; bases with no gene match: 12. The CDR3 is 20 residues long. The germline gives CDR1 SGHTA, CDR2 FQGTGA. DNA for the CDR3: TGTGCCAGCAGCTTAACGTTAGCTAGCGGGACTACCAGCTCCTACAATGAGCAGTTCTTC. Translated, it gives CASSLTLASGTTSSYNEQFF.

This clone was seen once. The chain employs TRBV28 and TRBJ2-7, with 7 bases aligning to TRBD1. With V trimmed by 6 bases and J by 5 bases, 10 bases remained unmatched. Germline V lookup: CDR1 MDHEN, CDR2 SYDVKM. The CDR3 extends over 14 amino acids. The CDR3 loop reads CASSSVVGGHEQYF. CDR3 coding DNA: TGTGCCAGCAGCTCCGTGGTAGGGGGCCACGAGCAGTACTTC.

In nucleotides, the CDR3 is TGTGCCAGCAGCTCCTCCCGGAGGAGCAATCAGCCCCAGCATTTT. Its protein is CASSSSRRSNQPQHF. This chain links TRBV7-4 with TRBJ1-5; D remains ambiguous. This CDR3 has 15 amino acids. CDR1 SGHVT and CDR2 SQSDAQ come from the germline V gene. The germline V and J ends were trimmed by 4 bases and 1 base, with 11 bases remaining between them.

This chain links TRBV2 with TRBJ2-7, with D possibly TRBD1 on 7 matching bases. Trimming left V 5 bases short and J 4 bases short, with 18 bases between. The germline V gene encodes CDR1 SNHLY and CDR2 FYNNEI. The CDR3 sequence is 15 residues long. The CDR3 DNA follows: TGTGCCAGCAGTCAACAGGGGCTCCGGGGGTACGAGCAGTACTTC. This codes for CASSQQGLRGYEQYF. Full variable domain (outside the CDR3, taken from reference TRBV2 and TRBJ2-7): EPEVTQTPSHQVTQMGQEVILRCVPISNHLYFYWYRQILGQKVEFLVSFYNNEISEKSEIFDDQFSVERPDGSNFTLKIRSTKLEDSAMYFCASSQQGLRGYEQYFGPGTRLTVT.

This rearrangement joins TRBV29-1 to TRBJ1-5; D might be TRBD1 (5 bases). Trimming pared 4 bases from V and 1 base from J, leaving 8 bases between. The CDR3 has 13 residues. Germline lookup yields CDR1 SQVTM and CDR2 ANQGSEA. The CDR3: CSVVAGSNQPQHF. In DNA, the CDR3 is TGCAGCGTTGTGGCAGGGAGCAATCAGCCCCAGCATTTT.

The rearrangement uses TRBV4-3 and TRBJ2-2, with 11 bases aligning to TRBD2. V shed 2 bases and J 7 bases; nucleotides not matched to a gene: 6. Germline CDR1 LGHNA, CDR2 YSLEER. The CDR3 runs 16 residues. The DNA of the CDR3 is TGCGCCAGCAGCCAACTTCTAGCGGGAGGAGGCGGGGAGCTGTTTTTT. The encoded protein is CASSQLLAGGGGELFF.

The chain couples TRBV7-9 to TRBJ2-7; 7 bases agree with TRBD1. The CDR3 loop spans 13 amino acids. Germline CDR1 and CDR2: SEHNR and FQNEAQ (reference sequence). V lost 4 bases and J lost 6; bases outside the gene matches: 6. The DNA for the CDR3 is TGTGCCAGCAGCTCTCACCGACAGGGCGAGCAGTACTTC. Residues: CASSSHRQGEQYF.

The CDR3 protein is CAISEPRGQGGYGYTF. The CDR3 DNA reads as TGTGCCATCAGTGAGCCTCGGGGACAGGGAGGCTATGGCTACACCTTC. This chain links TRBV10-3 with TRBJ1-2, with 9 nucleotides matching TRBD1. The germline gives CDR1 ENHRY, CDR2 SYGVKD. The junction had 8 bases not matched to a gene; V was cut back by 2 bases and J by 4 bases. The CDR3 covers 16 residues.

Many counts were recorded for this clone. The chain couples TRBV4-2 to TRBJ1-2, with a tentative D call TRBD1 (5 bases). This CDR3 has 15 residues. With 0 bases removed from V and 1 base from J, the gap between germline ends came to 9 bases. From germline, CDR1 is LGHNA and CDR2 YNFKEQ. CDR3 DNA sequence: TGTGCCAGCAGCCAAGACAGGGTTCTTAACTATGGCTACACCTTC. The encoded protein is CASSQDRVLNYGYTF.

V is TRBV2 and J is TRBJ1-6; no reliable D call. Germline assignment: CDR1 SNHLY and CDR2 FYNNEI. V lost 4 bases and J lost 5, with 3 bases in between. The CDR3 consists of 12 residues. CDR3 in amino acids: CASSADNSPLHF. CDR3 nucleotide sequence: TGTGCCAGCAGTGCGGATAATTCACCCCTCCACTTT.

This chain joins TRBV19 and TRBJ1-5; weak D call: TRBD1 (5 bases). The CDR3 is 17 residues long. V was clipped by 4 bases and J by 0 bases, with 16 bases between them. Germline V gene lookup returns CDR1 LNHDA and CDR2 SQIVND (reference sequence). The CDR3 coding sequence is TGTGCCAGTAGTACTCCGACGGGGGTCAATAGCAATCAGCCCCAGCATTTT. This gives the protein CASSTPTGVNSNQPQHF.

The chain has TRBV28 and TRBJ1-2; tentatively, D is TRBD1 (6 bases). Trimming stripped 1 base from V and 8 bases from J, with 20 bases between. Germline CDR1 MDHEN, CDR2 SYDVKM. The CDR3 is 16 residues long. The CDR3 reads CASSLLRTRTVRGYTF. CDR3 coding DNA: TGTGCCAGCAGTTTATTAAGGACAAGGACAGTAAGAGGCTACACCTTC.

The chain employs TRBV7-9 and TRBJ2-2; 11 bases fit TRBD2. The CDR3 length is 14 residues. The V and J ends lost 3 bases and 6 bases, in that order; junction bases with no gene match: 0. CDR1 SEHNR and CDR2 FQNEAQ come from the germline V gene (reference sequence). DNA of the CDR3: TGTGCCAGCAGCTTGGGACTAGCGGCCGGGGAGCTGTTTTTT. This translates into CASSLGLAAGELFF.

The chain carries TRBV4-2 and TRBJ2-7; D might be TRBD1 (6 bases). V lost 0 bases and J 6 bases, leaving 9 bases between the germline ends. Germline lookup yields CDR1 LGHNA and CDR2 YNFKEQ. The CDR3 runs 13 residues. The CDR3 spells CASSQDQGREQYF. DNA of the CDR3: TGTGCCAGCAGCCAAGATCAGGGGCGCGAGCAGTACTTC.

The CDR3 DNA reads TGTGCCAGCAGCGTAGGAACAGTGAGCACAGATACGCAGTATTTT. Translated, it gives CASSVGTVSTDTQYF. The chain combines TRBV9 with TRBJ2-3, with unresolved D. CDR3 length: 15 residues. V was clipped by 0 bases and J by 0 bases, with 8 bases between them. CDR1 is SGDLS and CDR2 is YYNGEE in the germline V gene.